The rows below give T cell receptor beta chains drawn from one sample of a study of response to subunit inactivated influenza vaccine. From the RT-PCR reads, TCRdb called clonotypes with MiXCR, one entry per CDR3 protein. The sample contains some 600,000 distinct CDR3 sequences, around 13% of which appear only once. This specimen was PBMCs from blood, taken less than 15 days before vaccination. These receptors were taken from a man aged 45 to 65 who received an inactivated influenza vaccine. The CDR3 runs from the conserved cysteine through the conserved F or W. A D gene is named only where the DNA matches it firmly. Size tells how often a clone was seen (once, few, many) or the class of an expanded clone, and some rows leave it out.

V gene,D gene,clone size,J gene,CDR3 DNA,CDR3 protein
TRBV5-1,TRBD2,once,TRBJ2-7,TGCGCCAGCAGCTTTGGACTAGCGGGACCAATACCTTACGAGCAGTACTTC,CASSFGLAGPIPYEQYF
TRBV4-2,TRBD2,-,TRBJ2-3,TGTGCCAGCAGCCAACTAGCGGGAGCCACAGATACGCAGTATTTT,CASSQLAGATDTQYF
TRBV7-9,-,few,TRBJ2-3,TGTGCCAGCAGCGCCGAGGGAAATACGCAGTATTTT,CASSAEGNTQYF
TRBV20-1,-,few,TRBJ2-1,TGCAGTGCTAGTAGGCAGAACAATGAGCAGTTCTTC,CSASRQNNEQFF
TRBV12-3/TRBV12-4,TRBD1,few,TRBJ1-5,TGTGCCAGCAGTTTAGCCGGGACAGGGTATGGGAATCAGCCCCAGCATTTT,CASSLAGTGYGNQPQHF
TRBV20-1,-,few,TRBJ2-1,TGCAGTGCTAGAGTAAACAGGGATGAGCAGTTCTTC,CSARVNRDEQFF
TRBV7-9,-,-,TRBJ1-2,TGTGCCAGCAGCTTATTGAGGGACTCTCAGGGCGGTGGCTACACCTTC,CASSLLRDSQGGGYTF
TRBV5-5,-,-,TRBJ2-7,TGTGCCAGCAGGCCCGACCCAGGTCCCTACGAGCAGCACTTC,CASRPDPGPYEQHF
TRBV20-1,-,many,TRBJ2-5,TGCAGTGCTAGCGGGAGCCAAGAGACCCAGTACTTC,CSASGSQETQYF
TRBV12-3/TRBV12-4,-,-,TRBJ1-1,TGTGCCAGCAGTTCTAGGGCCAGGCGGGACACTGAAGCTTTCTTT,CASSSRARRDTEAFF
TRBV6-2/TRBV6-3,-,few,TRBJ2-7,TGTGCCAGCAGTTATTTTGGACAGCCCTACGAGCAGTACTTC,CASSYFGQPYEQYF
TRBV30,TRBD2,many,TRBJ2-1,TGTGCCTGGACCTTTCGGAGCGGGAGTGCCCATGAGCAGTTCTTC,CAWTFRSGSAHEQFF
TRBV7-9,TRBD1,few,TRBJ1-4,TGTGCCAGCAGCTCAAGGGGGCAAGCAACTAATGAAAAACTGTTTTTT,CASSSRGQATNEKLFF
TRBV4-1,-,few,TRBJ2-1,TGCGCCAGCAGCCAGACAGGGAGGTCCCTCAATGAGCAGTTCTTC,CASSQTGRSLNEQFF
TRBV4-2,-,-,TRBJ1-5,TGTGCCAGCAGCCAAGCCGGGGAGGGTCCTCAGCCCCAGCATTTT,CASSQAGEGPQPQHF
TRBV9,-,few,TRBJ1-1,TGTGCCAGCAGCGAGGACACCAACACTGAAGCTTTCTTT,CASSEDTNTEAFF
TRBV10-2,TRBD1,few,TRBJ2-7,TGCGCCAGCAGTACGGGACAGGGGGCCTCCTACGAGCAGTACTTC,CASSTGQGASYEQYF
TRBV5-1,-,-,TRBJ2-7,TGCGCCAGCACCCACGAAGGTTTCTCCTACGAGCAGTACTTC,CASTHEGFSYEQYF
TRBV7-8,TRBD2,-,TRBJ2-5,TGTGCCAGCACCATAAGGGGGACTAGCGGGAACATGAAGACCCAGTACTTC,CASTIRGTSGNMKTQYF
TRBV20-1,-,few,TRBJ1-2,TGCAGTGCTAAATATCAGGGATGGGGCTACACCTTC,CSAKYQGWGYTF
TRBV4-1,TRBD2,-,TRBJ2-1,TGCGCCAGCAGCCAAGGGCTAGCGGGAGAGTACAATGAGCAGTTCTTC,CASSQGLAGEYNEQFF
TRBV28,-,few,TRBJ2-7,TGTGCCAGCAGTACGCAGGTTGGGCAGTACTTC,CASSTQVGQYF
TRBV2,TRBD2,-,TRBJ2-7,TGTGCCAGCAGCGCCTGGCGGGAGGGCGGCGAGCAGTACTTC,CASSAWREGGEQYF
TRBV6-2/TRBV6-3,-,-,TRBJ1-6,TGTGCCAGCAGTACCCTCGAGAATTCACCCCTCCACTTT,CASSTLENSPLHF
TRBV6-1,-,-,TRBJ2-3,TGTGCCAGCAGAGGGGGGAACGGAGGGGCAGATACGCAGTATTTT,CASRGGNGGADTQYF
TRBV7-2,TRBD2,few,TRBJ2-7,TGTGCCAGCACCCCTCCTCCTAGCGGGTTTTTCGAGCAGTACTTC,CASTPPPSGFFEQYF
TRBV10-3,-,-,TRBJ2-3,TGTGCCATCAGTAAAACAGGAGATACGCAGTATTTT,CAISKTGDTQYF
TRBV5-1,-,-,TRBJ2-3,TGCGCCAGCAGACCGGCTGAGGGGGGGTTGGATACGCAGTATTTT,CASRPAEGGLDTQYF
TRBV27,-,few,TRBJ2-3,TGTGCCAGCAGTTATACCCGGGACACACTTTTTTGGGGTACGCAGTATTTT,CASSYTRDTLFWGTQYF
TRBV5-1,-,-,TRBJ2-1,TGCGCCAGCAGCCCGGCGGGGTCGAGCAATGAGCAGTTCTTC,CASSPAGSSNEQFF
TRBV4-3,-,-,TRBJ2-1,TGCGCCAGCAGCCAAGATTCGGGGTTCCTCTCCTACAATGAGCAGTTCTTC,CASSQDSGFLSYNEQFF
TRBV7-9,-,-,TRBJ2-3,TGTGCCAGCAGCTCCCCTCCGGGACCAACATACACAGATACGCAGTATTTT,CASSSPPGPTYTDTQYF
TRBV10-3,-,-,TRBJ2-5,TGTGCCACTCGGGACGGCCCGGAGACCCAGTACTTC,CATRDGPETQYF
TRBV28,-,few,TRBJ1-1,TGTGCCAGCAGCCGTCTTACGATGAACACTGAAGCTTTCTTT,CASSRLTMNTEAFF
TRBV11-2,TRBD1,few,TRBJ1-2,TGTGCCAGCAGCTTAGGTCCGAGCGGGACAGGGGGCAGAAGTGGTGGCTACACCTTC,CASSLGPSGTGGRSGGYTF
TRBV15,-,-,TRBJ1-4,TGTGCCACCAGCCCCAGGACGGAGAATGAAAAACTGTTTTTT,CATSPRTENEKLFF
TRBV3-1,TRBD2,-,TRBJ2-1,TGTGCCAGCAGCCAAGTAGGCGGGGGGTCTAATGAGCAGTTCTTC,CASSQVGGGSNEQFF
TRBV4-3,-,-,TRBJ2-3,TGCGCCAGCAGCCAAGATAAAGGAGGTACGCAGTATTTT,CASSQDKGGTQYF
TRBV7-2,-,few,TRBJ2-1,TGTGCCAGCAGCTTCCCCCGGCAGGTCAAGAATGAGCAGTTCTTC,CASSFPRQVKNEQFF